A selection of T cell receptor beta chains follows, all from one sample in a study of T cells in Graves' hyperthyroidism and ophthalmopathy. In TCRdb, the multiplex PCR reads were re-called with MiXCR into one record per CDR3 protein. In the table there are some 550,000 distinct CDR3 sequences, around 21% of which are singletons. The specimen sequenced was blood. The receptors were gathered from a man aged 18 to 30 with Graves' hyperthyroidism. Both conserved end residues are trimmed from each CDR3. D genes are given only for firm matches.

v_call d_call cdr3_aa
TRBV15 NA ATSRDLQGRNEQY
TRBV19 NA ASSIMRGEFQPQH
TRBV30 NA AWSPISDEQY
TRBV2 NA ASSPTEQYEQY
TRBV6-1 TRBD2 ASSEALSSGGFQETQY
TRBV7-3 NA ASSLIDGPYTGELF
TRBV29-1 TRBD1 SVIGSTGGFYEQY
TRBV12-3/TRBV12-4 NA ASSSGQPYEQY
TRBV18 NA ASSPLPGHLGEQY
TRBV5-1 NA ASSLAGFPTYEQY
TRBV6-1 TRBD1 ASSPLGQGYTEAF
TRBV2 TRBD1 ASNRGAGKETQY
TRBV27 NA ASSFGGVRETQY
TRBV7-3 NA ASSLNDETQY
TRBV28 TRBD1 ASSFCPDRERVQPQH
TRBV5-6 NA ASSSRDVGAWQETQY
TRBV19 NA ASSALGNQPQH
TRBV19 NA ASSIFEGYEQY
TRBV11-3 NA ASSLVLGNTGELF
TRBV20-1 TRBD2 SAGIAGGSYEQY
TRBV27 NA ASSLSRTGSEQY
TRBV20-1 TRBD2 SEILTQRGQETQY
TRBV2 NA ASSEGAVDWY
TRBV20-1 NA SASSRFDQPQH
TRBV7-3 NA ASSLNSLPGRDGYT
TRBV28 TRBD2 ASSSNLLAGQAYEQY
TRBV30 NA AWTLLGTGANVLT
TRBV4-1 TRBD1 ASSHVSQGQGTRGYT
TRBV6-5 NA ASSYGQNEQY
TRBV10-3 TRBD1 AISEFTGGDYGYT
TRBV29-1 NA SVEWGAETQY
TRBV5-1 NA ASSLDGTGIGETQY